The source of this TCR beta chain is a study of blood T cell repertoires in COVID-19 (dated by TCRdb to 2019 to 2021). General notes on the study: Collaborator samples came from the United States, Italy and Spain and covered acute and convalescent phases of COVID-19. HLA class I and class II types, where available, came from metadata supplied by the sample provider rather than from assay-based typing. Subjects who had been exposed to COVID-19, were actively infected with it, or had recovered from it provided the deeply sampled blood TCRbeta repertoires that made up the dataset. The prospective study material was composed of cDNA or gDNA derived from T cells, B-cell-depleted T cells, or PBMCs. Samples came from the ongoing ImmuneRACE study (first 160 participants) plus 1,254 subjects from 6 global collaborators. The repertoires were released in a freely available public database intended as a resource for research on the immune response to SARS-CoV-2. The sample metadata nearly always contained a de-identified subject ID, COVID-19 status, age in years and sex.

TCRbeta CDR3 regions were amplified from genomic DNA using the immunoSEQ Assay, a bias-controlled multiplex PCR. The authors' analysis ran thus. The number of nucleated cells in each sample was estimated from the amplification of reference gene primers within the assay. Sequence reads were collapsed and filtered to measure the absolute abundance of every unique TCRbeta CDR3 rearrangement. For each sample, productive Simpson clonality was calculated by taking the square root of Simpson's diversity index across productive rearrangements. Drawn from immuneACCESS, this table holds only the in-frame rearrangements with V and J called that TCRdb kept. Clones are partly lost; checked studies trace under half to an unresolved V gene and leave the rest unexplained. The V and J calls and clone size are taken from that table; D and trimming were inferred from the DNA. This sample comprises hundreds of thousands of clones, around 91% of them detected only once. Approximately 9.4% of the sample lies in the top ten.

Worth noting for this clone: The antigen it recognizes is unknown. No base qualities exist here, and no much larger clone lies one base off it.

What the work shows at the level of the full study, not this receptor alone: The quantity of clinical and demographic metadata differed by source and by participant and was supplied without curation.

In the prospective study, participants were roughly 18 to 100 years old, resided in fewer than 25 geographic areas of the United States, and were enrolled through a virtual design. Cohort assignment in the prospective study relied on participant-reported clinical history from a screening survey and a study questionnaire. For ImmuneRACE Cohort 3, a participant was defined as recovered based on two consecutive negative NP/OP PCR tests, clearance by a healthcare professional, or resolution of symptoms. In the prospective study, whole blood, serum and a nasopharyngeal or oropharyngeal swab were collected from each participant by mobile phlebotomists. Prospective study participants could optionally give additional blood draws and questionnaires over an approximately two-month period. Before DNA extraction, prospective study blood samples were shipped either frozen or at room temperature. The specimen sequenced was PBMCs or T cells enriched from blood (not recorded which). The TCR sequence derives from a woman between 40 and 50 years old who had recovered from COVID-19.

The bases read TGTGCCAGCAGTTACCGGACAGGGGGGAACACTGAAGCTTTCTTT. This codes for CASSYRTGGNTEAFF. The V and J genes are TRBV6-5 and TRBJ1-1; a stretch of 10 junction bases matches TRBD1. Per the germline V gene, MNHEY is the CDR1 and SVGAGI is the CDR2. Trimming accounts for 2 bases at V and 1 base at J, while the number of junction bases matched to no gene is 1. The CDR3, from cysteine to phenylalanine, totals 15 residues. The entry retains the CDR3 DNA only, 45 bases that are in frame from base 1.